Listed below are T cell receptor beta chains from one sample, sequenced in a study of shared clonotypes between healthy human individuals. Some clones are missing from TCRdb's copy, which holds only in-frame ones; the method was immunoSEQ multiplex PCR. This repertoire shows fewer than 1.8 million clones, about 98.5% found once; its top ten account for approximately 0.4%. Sequencing used naive CD4+ T cells sorted from blood. These receptors were taken from a man aged 30 to 45 in good health. The CDR3 runs from the conserved cysteine through the conserved F or W. The order of the fields is J gene, clone size, V gene, D gene, CDR3 protein, CDR3 DNA. A D gene is named only where the DNA matches it firmly. Not all rows give a size; the values are once, few, many and, for expanded clones, a class.

J gene: TRBJ2-3; clone size: -; V gene: TRBV5-1; D gene: -; CDR3 protein: CASSPWGYRDGSTDTQYF; CDR3 DNA: TGCGCCAGCAGCCCATGGGGATACCGGGACGGTAGCACAGATACGCAGTATTTT
J gene: TRBJ1-1; clone size: -; V gene: TRBV27; D gene: -; CDR3 protein: CASSHEAFF; CDR3 DNA: TGTGCCAGCAGTCATGAAGCTTTCTTT
J gene: TRBJ2-7; clone size: -; V gene: TRBV7-8; D gene: -; CDR3 protein: CASSFVRGSSYEQYF; CDR3 DNA: TGTGCCAGCAGCTTTGTCCGGGGATCTTCCTACGAGCAGTACTTC
J gene: TRBJ2-7; clone size: -; V gene: TRBV11-2; D gene: -; CDR3 protein: CASRNHWSSYEQYF; CDR3 DNA: TGTGCCAGCAGAAATCACTGGAGCTCCTACGAGCAGTACTTC
J gene: TRBJ2-7; clone size: -; V gene: TRBV15; D gene: -; CDR3 protein: CATSIGRQGRWDEQYF; CDR3 DNA: TGTGCCACCAGCATTGGGAGGCAGGGAAGGTGGGACGAGCAGTACTTC
J gene: TRBJ1-4; clone size: -; V gene: TRBV6-5; D gene: -; CDR3 protein: CASMRGTNEKLFF; CDR3 DNA: TGTGCCAGCATGCGGGGAACTAATGAAAAACTGTTTTTT
J gene: TRBJ2-3; clone size: -; V gene: TRBV9; D gene: -; CDR3 protein: CASSVAVLTDTQYF; CDR3 DNA: TGTGCCAGCAGCGTAGCTGTCCTCACAGATACGCAGTATTTT
J gene: TRBJ2-7; clone size: -; V gene: TRBV5-6; D gene: -; CDR3 protein: CASSLQGYEQYF; CDR3 DNA: TGTGCCAGCAGCTTACAGGGCTACGAGCAGTACTTC
J gene: TRBJ1-5; clone size: -; V gene: TRBV6-1; D gene: -; CDR3 protein: CASHRGNQPQHF; CDR3 DNA: TGTGCCAGCCACCGGGGGAATCAGCCCCAGCATTTT
J gene: TRBJ1-5; clone size: -; V gene: TRBV5-6; D gene: -; CDR3 protein: CASRSDRGENQPQHF; CDR3 DNA: TGTGCCAGCAGATCAGACCGGGGTGAAAATCAGCCCCAGCATTTT
J gene: TRBJ2-7; clone size: -; V gene: TRBV5-5; D gene: -; CDR3 protein: CASSLEPSTSVYEQYF; CDR3 DNA: TGTGCCAGCAGCTTGGAACCCTCTACGTCGGTCTACGAGCAGTACTTC
J gene: TRBJ2-1; clone size: -; V gene: TRBV28; D gene: TRBD1; CDR3 protein: CASSSPGTVYNEQFF; CDR3 DNA: TGTGCCAGCAGCTCACCCGGGACAGTATACAATGAGCAGTTCTTC
J gene: TRBJ2-1; clone size: -; V gene: TRBV29-1; D gene: TRBD2; CDR3 protein: CSVTAGSSYNEQFF; CDR3 DNA: TGCAGCGTAACAGCGGGAAGCTCCTACAATGAGCAGTTCTTC
J gene: TRBJ1-1; clone size: -; V gene: TRBV11-2; D gene: -; CDR3 protein: CASSRGQGGTEAFF; CDR3 DNA: TGTGCCAGCAGCCGCGGGCAGGGAGGGACTGAAGCTTTCTTT
J gene: TRBJ1-1; clone size: -; V gene: TRBV7-9; D gene: TRBD1; CDR3 protein: CASSRQGVNTEAFF; CDR3 DNA: TGTGCCAGCAGCCGACAGGGAGTGAACACTGAAGCTTTCTTT
J gene: TRBJ2-1; clone size: -; V gene: TRBV7-2; D gene: -; CDR3 protein: CASSLTTGSQVEQFF; CDR3 DNA: TGTGCCAGCAGCTTGACGACAGGTTCTCAGGTTGAGCAGTTCTTC
J gene: TRBJ2-1; clone size: -; V gene: TRBV7-2; D gene: -; CDR3 protein: CASRIGSYNEQFF; CDR3 DNA: TGTGCCAGCAGAATAGGGTCCTACAATGAGCAGTTCTTC
J gene: TRBJ2-1; clone size: once; V gene: TRBV18; D gene: TRBD2; CDR3 protein: CASSRLADNEQFF; CDR3 DNA: TGTGCCAGCTCGCGACTAGCGGACAATGAGCAGTTCTTC
J gene: TRBJ1-5; clone size: -; V gene: TRBV28; D gene: -; CDR3 protein: CASSLKGGPNQPQHF; CDR3 DNA: TGTGCCAGCAGTTTGAAGGGGGGCCCTAATCAGCCCCAGCATTTT
J gene: TRBJ2-3; clone size: -; V gene: TRBV6-4; D gene: -; CDR3 protein: CASSEGSSRVDTQYF; CDR3 DNA: TGTGCCAGCAGTGAAGGGTCTAGCCGTGTAGATACGCAGTATTTT
J gene: TRBJ1-2; clone size: -; V gene: TRBV28; D gene: -; CDR3 protein: CASNQGRSYGYTF; CDR3 DNA: TGTGCCAGCAACCAGGGGAGATCCTATGGCTACACCTTC
J gene: TRBJ1-3; clone size: -; V gene: TRBV19; D gene: -; CDR3 protein: CASKASEGNTIYF; CDR3 DNA: TGTGCCAGTAAAGCCTCGGAAGGAAACACCATATATTTT
J gene: TRBJ1-5; clone size: -; V gene: TRBV29-1; D gene: -; CDR3 protein: CSVQDRSNQPQHF; CDR3 DNA: TGCAGCGTTCAAGACAGGAGCAATCAGCCCCAGCATTTT
J gene: TRBJ2-1; clone size: -; V gene: TRBV18; D gene: TRBD1; CDR3 protein: CASSQDRVSYNEQFF; CDR3 DNA: TGTGCCAGCTCACAGGACAGGGTGTCCTACAATGAGCAGTTCTTC
J gene: TRBJ2-5; clone size: -; V gene: TRBV29-1; D gene: TRBD1; CDR3 protein: CSVETGLETQYF; CDR3 DNA: TGCAGCGTCGAGACAGGGTTGGAGACCCAGTACTTC
J gene: TRBJ2-3; clone size: -; V gene: TRBV19; D gene: -; CDR3 protein: CASSPDITTDTQYF; CDR3 DNA: TGTGCCAGTAGTCCGGACATTACCACAGATACGCAGTATTTT
J gene: TRBJ2-7; clone size: -; V gene: TRBV18; D gene: -; CDR3 protein: CASSSQGVAGSYEQYF; CDR3 DNA: TGTGCCAGCTCCTCCCAGGGGGTAGCGGGATCCTACGAGCAGTACTTC
J gene: TRBJ2-1; clone size: -; V gene: TRBV6-5; D gene: -; CDR3 protein: CASSYLPVHNEQFF; CDR3 DNA: TGTGCCAGCAGTTACCTTCCAGTCCACAATGAGCAGTTCTTC
J gene: TRBJ2-5; clone size: -; V gene: TRBV19; D gene: TRBD1; CDR3 protein: CASSLDRWKSKETQYF; CDR3 DNA: TGTGCCAGTAGTTTGGACAGGTGGAAATCGAAAGAGACCCAGTACTTC
J gene: TRBJ2-7; clone size: -; V gene: TRBV10-3; D gene: -; CDR3 protein: CAISQPGSGYEQYF; CDR3 DNA: TGTGCCATCAGCCAGCCGGGGAGCGGGTACGAGCAGTACTTC
J gene: TRBJ2-2; clone size: -; V gene: TRBV28; D gene: -; CDR3 protein: CASSRTTGELFF; CDR3 DNA: TGTGCCAGCAGCAGGACCACCGGGGAGCTGTTTTTT
J gene: TRBJ2-1; clone size: -; V gene: TRBV7-2; D gene: -; CDR3 protein: CASSSRLGTEQFF; CDR3 DNA: TGTGCCAGCAGCTCACGACTAGGGACTGAGCAGTTCTTC
J gene: TRBJ2-3; clone size: -; V gene: TRBV6-1; D gene: -; CDR3 protein: CASSVIFTDTQYF; CDR3 DNA: TGTGCCAGCAGTGTCATCTTCACAGATACGCAGTATTTT
J gene: TRBJ2-3; clone size: -; V gene: TRBV9; D gene: -; CDR3 protein: CASSVGVSGSTDTQYF; CDR3 DNA: TGTGCCAGCAGCGTAGGAGTGAGCGGGAGCACAGATACGCAGTATTTT
J gene: TRBJ2-3; clone size: -; V gene: TRBV5-1; D gene: -; CDR3 protein: CASRNPSVADTQYF; CDR3 DNA: TGCGCCAGCAGAAACCCCAGCGTGGCAGATACGCAGTATTTT